The 15 T cell receptor beta chains given below trace back to one sample, sequenced in a study of blood T cells in healthy people across ages. Primed by a sample-barcoded 5' primer and a J-beta primer mix, a second PCR proceeded for about 6 to 12 cycles. TCRdb re-called the 5' RACE reads with MiXCR, one entry per CDR3 protein. The data show 920,000 or so distinct CDR3 sequences, with 45% seen just once and approximately 20% held by the top ten. The sequenced material came from blood. Receptor source: a woman aged 60 to 75 in good health.

The chain uses TRBV27 and TRBJ2-5; maybe TRBD2 (7 bases). Trimming cost V 3 bases and J 11 bases, with 22 bases left between them. CDR3 length equals 15 residues. Germline V CDR1 and CDR2: MNHEY, SMNVEV (reference sequence). The CDR3 protein is CASSFAWGGENEQYF. The CDR3 DNA sequence: TGTGCCAGCAGTTTTGCGTGGGGGGGCGAGAATGAGCAGTACTTC.

The rearrangement uses TRBV20-1 and TRBJ1-4; a weak D match, TRBD1 (6 bases). V was cut by 5 bases and J by 7 bases, with 14 bases left in between. The germline gives CDR1 DFQATT, CDR2 SNEGSKA (reference sequence). The CDR3 sequence is 13 residues long. As DNA, the CDR3 is TGCAGTGCTGAACAGGGATTTAGTGAAAAACTGTTTTTT. Amino acids: CSAEQGFSEKLFF.

Comments on this clonotype: The junction differs from germline at one of its ends, possibly a read error. The V gene is TRBV5-1, the J gene TRBJ2-1; TRBD2 agrees at 8 bases. Germline CDR1 is SGHRS and CDR2 is YFSETQ. This CDR3 comprises 15 residues. The DNA for the CDR3 is TGCCCCAGCAGTCCTGGGCTAGCGGGTCTCAATGAGCAGTTCTTC. Protein sequence: CPSSPGLAGLNEQFF.

This clonotype came up once. This chain joins TRBV20-1 and TRBJ1-6; 8 bases match TRBD1. V dropped 6 bases and J dropped 11; count of bases not matched to a gene: 18. The CDR3 runs to 16 residues. Looked up from germline, CDR1 is DFQATT and CDR2 is SNEGSKA (reference sequence). The DNA for the CDR3 is TGCAGTGCCAAAGGGACAGGACAACCGTCGGGGGCACCCCTCCACTTT. Amino acid sequence: CSAKGTGQPSGAPLHF.

The V gene is TRBV7-6, the J gene TRBJ2-1, with D maybe TRBD2 (6 bases). The CDR3 length is 15 residues. Per the germline V gene, CDR1 is SGHVS and CDR2 is FNYEAQ. Trimming removed 3 bases from V and 1 base from J, with 10 bases in between. As DNA, the CDR3 is TGTGCCAGCAGCTTTGCGGGATGGTCCTACAATGAGCAGTTCTTC. Its translation is CASSFAGWSYNEQFF.

This clonotype was counted only a few times. V gene TRBV10-3 combines with J gene TRBJ2-5; D may be TRBD1 or TRBD2 (5 bases each). V lost 5 bases and J lost 3, with 10 bases in between. Germline V gene data show CDR1 as ENHRY and CDR2 as SYGVKD. The CDR3 consists of 13 residues. The CDR3 here is CAISHVGEETQYF. DNA of the CDR3: TGTGCCATCAGTCACGTGGGGGAAGAGACCCAGTACTTC.

The rearrangement joins TRBV18 to TRBJ2-1, with 8 nucleotides matching TRBD1. This CDR3 spans 15 amino acids. The germline CDR1 and CDR2 sequences are KGHSH and LQKENI. The V and J ends lost 2 bases and 5 bases, in that order; junction bases with no gene match: 5. The CDR3: CASSPGQGFNNEQFF. As DNA, the CDR3 is TGTGCCAGCTCACCAGGACAGGGTTTTAACAATGAGCAGTTCTTC.

V gene TRBV29-1 combines with J gene TRBJ2-2; no definite D call. The CDR3 has 13 residues. Trimming took 3 bases from V and 5 from J, leaving 10 bases between them. Germline-derived CDR1 and CDR2 are SQVTM and ANQGSEA. The chain's CDR3 is CSVDAFSTGELFF. The CDR3 DNA sequence: TGCAGCGTTGACGCGTTTAGTACCGGGGAGCTGTTTTTT.

The chain is built from TRBV18 and TRBJ2-7; tentative D call: TRBD1 (6 bases). Germline CDR1 and CDR2: KGHSH and LQKENI. CDR3 length: 14 amino acids. V was shortened by 3 bases and J by 4 bases, with 13 bases between the two germline ends. CDR3 sequence reads: CASSPRQDPYEQYF. The DNA of the CDR3 is TGTGCCAGCTCACCTAGACAGGATCCTTACGAGCAGTACTTC.

The V gene is TRBV6-1, the J gene TRBJ1-6; 10 nucleotides line up with TRBD1. This CDR3 has 15 amino acids. Germline lookup yields CDR1 MNHNS and CDR2 SASEGT. Trimming cost V 5 bases and J 9 bases; bases outside gene matches: 7. This chain's CDR3 is CASSQTGGWGSPLHF. The CDR3 DNA reads as TGTGCCAGCAGTCAGACAGGGGGCTGGGGTTCACCCCTCCACTTT.

The V call is TRBV12-3 or TRBV12-4, the J call TRBJ2-7; D is possibly TRBD1 or TRBD2 (5 bases each). This CDR3 spans 19 amino acids. Trimming cost V 4 bases and J 2 bases, with 27 bases left between them. The CDR3 DNA follows: TGTGCCAGCAGTTCCCGACAGCGACAGACTCTGGGAGAGGCCTACGAGCAGTACTTC. Residues: CASSSRQRQTLGEAYEQYF.

This chain joins TRBV18 and TRBJ1-4, with TRBD1 as a possible D gene (5 bases). V lost 4 bases to trimming and J lost 7 bases, with 13 bases between them. CDR1 and CDR2 (germline): KGHSH, LQKENI. The CDR3 has 14 residues. CDR3 in amino acids: CASSLQGGREKLFF. CDR3 sequence (DNA): TGTGCCAGCTCACTCCAGGGTGGGCGTGAAAAACTGTTTTTT.

The chain uses TRBV5-1 and TRBJ2-7, with D tentatively TRBD1 (6 bases). Germline CDR1 is SGHRS and CDR2 is YFSETQ. The CDR3 length is 16 residues. V was shortened by 0 bases and J by 0 bases, with 13 bases between the two germline ends. The CDR3 here is CASSLAVKGGSYEQYF. The CDR3 DNA reads TGCGCCAGCAGCTTGGCAGTGAAAGGGGGCTCCTACGAGCAGTACTTC.

This clonotype was observed a few times. The rearrangement joins TRBV6-1 to TRBJ1-2; 7 bases map to TRBD1. The CDR3 extends over 14 amino acids. The germline CDR1 and CDR2 sequences are MNHNS and SASEGT. The junction had 3 bases not matched to a gene; V was cut back by 4 bases and J by 1 base. Written as DNA, the CDR3 is TGTGCCAGCAGTGGACGGGACAGTAACTATGGCTACACCTTC. Its protein is CASSGRDSNYGYTF.

The chain has TRBV9 and TRBJ2-7; D not certain. The V gene lost 4 bases and the J gene lost 3 bases, with 14 bases spanning the gap. CDR1 and CDR2 (germline): SGDLS, YYNGEE. This CDR3 has 14 residues. CDR3 residues: CASSLGLPIYEQYF. The CDR3 coding sequence is TGTGCCAGCAGCTTGGGCCTTCCGATCTACGAGCAGTACTTC.